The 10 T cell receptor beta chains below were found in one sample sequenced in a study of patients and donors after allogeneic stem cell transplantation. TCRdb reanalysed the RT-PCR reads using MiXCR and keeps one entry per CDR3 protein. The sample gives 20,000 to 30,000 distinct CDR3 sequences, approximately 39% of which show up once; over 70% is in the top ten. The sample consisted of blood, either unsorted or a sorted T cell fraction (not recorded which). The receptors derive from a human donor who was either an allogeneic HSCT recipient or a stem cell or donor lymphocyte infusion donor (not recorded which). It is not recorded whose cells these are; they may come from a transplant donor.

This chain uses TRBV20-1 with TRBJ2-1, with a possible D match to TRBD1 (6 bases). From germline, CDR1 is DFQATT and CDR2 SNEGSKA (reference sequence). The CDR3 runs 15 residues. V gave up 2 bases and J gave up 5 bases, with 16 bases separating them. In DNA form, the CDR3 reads TGCAGTGCTAGAACCGATACAGGGCCTCACAATGAGCAGTTCTTC. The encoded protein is CSARTDTGPHNEQFF.

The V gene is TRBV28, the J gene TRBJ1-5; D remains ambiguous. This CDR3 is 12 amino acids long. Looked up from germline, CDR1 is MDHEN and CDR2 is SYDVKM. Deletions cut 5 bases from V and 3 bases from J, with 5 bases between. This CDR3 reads CASSPTNQPQHF. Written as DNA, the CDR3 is TGTGCCAGCAGTCCGACCAATCAGCCCCAGCATTTT. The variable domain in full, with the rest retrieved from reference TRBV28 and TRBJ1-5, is DVKVTQSSRYLVKRTGEKVFLECVQDMDHENMFWYRQDPGLGLRLIYFSYDVKMKEKGDIPEGYSVSREKKERFSLILESASTNQTSMYLCASSPTNQPQHFGDGTRLSIL.

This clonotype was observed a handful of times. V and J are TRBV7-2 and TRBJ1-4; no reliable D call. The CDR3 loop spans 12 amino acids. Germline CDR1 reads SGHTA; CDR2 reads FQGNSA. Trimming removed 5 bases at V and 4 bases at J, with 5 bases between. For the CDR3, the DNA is TGTGCCAGCAGCCCCCTTAATGAAAAACTGTTTTTT. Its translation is CASSPLNEKLFF.

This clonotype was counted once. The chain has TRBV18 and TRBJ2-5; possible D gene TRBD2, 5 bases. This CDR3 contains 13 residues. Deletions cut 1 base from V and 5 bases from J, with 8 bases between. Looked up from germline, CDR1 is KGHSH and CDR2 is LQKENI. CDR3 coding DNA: TGTGCCAGCTCACCACTTAAGCGGGAGACCCAGTACTTC. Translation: CASSPLKRETQYF.

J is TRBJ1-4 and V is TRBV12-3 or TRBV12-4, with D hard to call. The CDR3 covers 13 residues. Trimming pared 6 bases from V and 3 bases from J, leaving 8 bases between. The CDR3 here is CASSPAANEKLFF. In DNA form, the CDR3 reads TGTGCCAGCAGCCCGGCGGCTAATGAAAAACTGTTTTTT.

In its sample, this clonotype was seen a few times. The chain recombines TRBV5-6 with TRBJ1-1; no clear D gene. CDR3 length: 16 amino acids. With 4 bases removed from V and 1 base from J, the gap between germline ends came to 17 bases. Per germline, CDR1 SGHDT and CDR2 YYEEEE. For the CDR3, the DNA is TGTGCCAGCAGCCCGGAGTGGGGTGAGGGGAACACTGAAGCTTTCTTT. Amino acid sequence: CASSPEWGEGNTEAFF.

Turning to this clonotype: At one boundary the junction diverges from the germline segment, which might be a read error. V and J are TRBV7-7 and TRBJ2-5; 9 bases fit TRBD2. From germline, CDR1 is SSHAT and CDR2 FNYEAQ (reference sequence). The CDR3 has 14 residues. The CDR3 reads CASSSSGVRETQYF. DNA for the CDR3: TGTGCTAGCAGCTCTAGCGGGGTCCGGGAGACCCAGTACTTC.

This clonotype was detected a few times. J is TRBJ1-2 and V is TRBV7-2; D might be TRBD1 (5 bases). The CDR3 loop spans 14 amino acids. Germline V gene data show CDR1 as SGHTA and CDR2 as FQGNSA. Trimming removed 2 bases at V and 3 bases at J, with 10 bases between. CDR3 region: CASSLPDTYYGYTF. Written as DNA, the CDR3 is TGTGCCAGCAGCTTACCGGACACCTACTATGGCTACACCTTC.

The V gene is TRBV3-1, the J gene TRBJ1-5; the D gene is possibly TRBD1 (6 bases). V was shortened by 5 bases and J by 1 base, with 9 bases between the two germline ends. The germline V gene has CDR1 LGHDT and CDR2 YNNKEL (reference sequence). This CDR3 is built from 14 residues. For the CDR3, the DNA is TGTGCCAGCAGCACAGGGATGAGCAATCAGCCCCAGCATTTT. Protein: CASSTGMSNQPQHF.

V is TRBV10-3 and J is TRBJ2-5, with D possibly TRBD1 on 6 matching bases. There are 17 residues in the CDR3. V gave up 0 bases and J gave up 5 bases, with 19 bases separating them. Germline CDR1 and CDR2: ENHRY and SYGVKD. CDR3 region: CAISESSGRGFKETQYF. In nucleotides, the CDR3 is TGTGCCATCAGTGAGTCATCTGGCAGGGGTTTCAAGGAGACCCAGTACTTC.